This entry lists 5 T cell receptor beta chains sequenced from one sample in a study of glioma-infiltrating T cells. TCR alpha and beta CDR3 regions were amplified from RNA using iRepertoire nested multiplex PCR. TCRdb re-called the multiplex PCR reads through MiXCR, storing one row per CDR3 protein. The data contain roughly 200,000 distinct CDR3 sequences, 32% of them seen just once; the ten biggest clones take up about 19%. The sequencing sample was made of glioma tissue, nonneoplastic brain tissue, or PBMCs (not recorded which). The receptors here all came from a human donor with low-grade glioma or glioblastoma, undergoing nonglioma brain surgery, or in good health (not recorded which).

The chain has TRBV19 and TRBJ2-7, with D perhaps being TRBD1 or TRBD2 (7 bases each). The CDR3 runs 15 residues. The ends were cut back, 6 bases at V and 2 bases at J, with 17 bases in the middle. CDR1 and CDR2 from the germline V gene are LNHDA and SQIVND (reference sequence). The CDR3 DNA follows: TGTGCCAGTAGGGGGGGGGACAGTGGAGCCTACGAGCAGTACTTC. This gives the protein CASRGGDSGAYEQYF.

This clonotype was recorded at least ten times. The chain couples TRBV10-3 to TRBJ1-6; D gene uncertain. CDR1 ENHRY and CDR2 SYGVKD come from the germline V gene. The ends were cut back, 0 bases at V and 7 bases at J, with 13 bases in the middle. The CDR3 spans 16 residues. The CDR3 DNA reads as TGTGCCATCAGTGAGTCGGGCGAGGGAAGAAATTCACCCCTCCACTTT. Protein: CAISESGEGRNSPLHF.

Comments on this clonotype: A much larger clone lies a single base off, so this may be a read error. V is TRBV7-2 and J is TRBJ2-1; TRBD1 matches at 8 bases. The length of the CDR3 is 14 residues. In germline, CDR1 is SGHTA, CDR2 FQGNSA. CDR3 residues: CASTLALQGGEQFF. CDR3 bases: TGTGCCAGCACCTTAGCCTTACAGGGGGGAGAGCAGTTCTTC.

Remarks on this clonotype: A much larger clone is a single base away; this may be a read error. This CDR3 reads CASSFEGSRTEAFF. CDR3 DNA sequence: TGTGCCAGCAGCTTCGAGGGGTCGCGAACTGAAGCTTTCTTT. V usage is TRBV7-9 and J usage is TRBJ1-1; D perhaps matches TRBD1 (5 bases). Germline V CDR1 and CDR2: SEHNR, FQNEAQ (reference sequence). V lost 3 bases and J lost 5, with 13 bases in between. The CDR3 length is 14 residues.

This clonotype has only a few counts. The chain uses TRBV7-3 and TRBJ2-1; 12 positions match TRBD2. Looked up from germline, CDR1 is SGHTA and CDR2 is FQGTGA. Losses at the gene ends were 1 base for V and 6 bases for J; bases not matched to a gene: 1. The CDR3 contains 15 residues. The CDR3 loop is CASSLILAGGNEQFF. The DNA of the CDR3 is TGTGCCAGCAGCTTAATACTAGCGGGAGGCAATGAGCAGTTCTTC. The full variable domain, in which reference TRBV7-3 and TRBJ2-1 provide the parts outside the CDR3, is GAGVSQTPSNKVTEKGKYVELRCDPISGHTALYWYRQSLGQGPEFLIYFQGTGAADDSGLPNDRFFAVRPEGSVSTLKIQRTERGDSAVYLCASSLILAGGNEQFFGPGTRLTVL.